A selection of T cell receptor beta chains follows, all from one sample in a study of blood T cell repertoires in COVID-19. Using immunoSEQ multiplex PCR, the repertoire was profiled, and TCRdb retains in-frame clones only, with some absent. The sample yields about 250,000 clones, roughly 86% seen once. Material for sequencing was peripheral blood. All receptors derive from an older woman who had recovered from COVID-19. Both conserved end residues are part of each CDR3. D genes are given only for firm matches. Clone size is shown for a subset of rows, as once, few, many or a class of expanded clone.

TRBD2	TRBJ2-1	.	TRBV6-5	TGTGCCAGCAGTTCCCGTAGGGGAGGGGCCAATGAGCAGTTCTTC	CASSSRRGGANEQFF
TRBD1	TRBJ2-7	.	TRBV7-2	TGTGCCAGCAGCTCAAGCCCCGGGACAGGGTTATACGAGCAGTACTTC	CASSSSPGTGLYEQYF
TRBD2	TRBJ2-2	.	TRBV4-3	TGCGCCAGCAGCCAAGATCTAGCGGGTGGCACCGGGGAGCTGTTTTTT	CASSQDLAGGTGELFF
.	TRBJ2-3	.	TRBV10-3	TGTGCCATCAGTGAGGGAGCGGTAGGCACAGATACGCAGTATTTT	CAISEGAVGTDTQYF
.	TRBJ1-5	.	TRBV5-4	TGTGCCAGCAGCTTGGACAGTTATCAGCCCCAGCATTTT	CASSLDSYQPQHF
.	TRBJ2-3	.	TRBV10-2	TGCGCCAGCAGCCCATCCGGGAGCACAGATACGCAGTATTTT	CASSPSGSTDTQYF
.	TRBJ2-7	.	TRBV2	TGTGCCAGCAGTGAGAGGAGGGGGCAAGGCTACGAGCAGTACTTC	CASSERRGQGYEQYF
.	TRBJ1-5	.	TRBV28	TGTGCCAGCAGTTCCTCAGAATATAGCAATCAGCCCCAGCATTTT	CASSSSEYSNQPQHF
.	TRBJ2-7	.	TRBV28	TGTGCCAGCAGTGGGTCTACAGGCTCCTACGAGCAGTACTTC	CASSGSTGSYEQYF
.	TRBJ2-3	.	TRBV5-4	TGTGCCAGCAGCTTAGACTCGAGGACGCAGTATTTT	CASSLDSRTQYF
.	TRBJ2-7	few	TRBV2	TGTGCCAGCAGTGAATTGTGGCAGGGCCTAGGGTACTTC	CASSELWQGLGYF
TRBD2	TRBJ2-1	.	TRBV5-5	TGTGCCAGCAGCTACCTAGCGGGGGGCTTCTACAATGAGCAGTTCTTC	CASSYLAGGFYNEQFF
TRBD2	TRBJ2-1	.	TRBV5-6	TGTGCCAGCAGCCCGGGACTAGCGGGGAACAATGAGCAGTTCTTC	CASSPGLAGNNEQFF
.	TRBJ2-3	.	TRBV11-2	TGTGCCAGCAGCTTAGATAGCCGGGGGTGGGATACGCAGTATTTT	CASSLDSRGWDTQYF
.	TRBJ1-5	.	TRBV28	TGTGCCAGCAGTTTGGGCTGGCGCATGTATGATCAGCCCCAGCATTTT	CASSLGWRMYDQPQHF
.	TRBJ2-2	.	TRBV2	TGTGCCAGCAGTCCACCCTACAGGGACACCGGGGAGCTGTTTTTT	CASSPPYRDTGELFF
TRBD1	TRBJ2-1	once	TRBV12-3/TRBV12-4	TGTGCCAGCAGTCCCCAGGGGGTCCCGTTCTTC	CASSPQGVPFF
.	TRBJ1-1	.	TRBV18	TGTGCCAGCTCTGAGGGCTCCACTGAAGCTTTCTTT	CASSEGSTEAFF
TRBD2	TRBJ2-1	few	TRBV6-5	TGTGCCAGCAGTTACCAGGGACTAGGTTTGCATGAGCAGTTCTTC	CASSYQGLGLHEQFF
.	TRBJ1-2	.	TRBV7-9	TGTGCCAGCAGCCGCGGGGTAGGAGACTATGGCTACACCTTC	CASSRGVGDYGYTF
.	TRBJ2-1	.	TRBV6-2/TRBV6-3	TGTGCCAGCAGTTCACCGTGGGGCCAGAGTGAGCAGTTCTTC	CASSSPWGQSEQFF
TRBD1	TRBJ1-1	.	TRBV4-1	TGCGCCAGCAGCCAACAGGGGGCCGTTGAAGCTTTCTTT	CASSQQGAVEAFF
.	TRBJ1-1	.	TRBV5-1	TGCGCCAGCAGCTTGGCCGCACAGGTAACCATGAACACTGAAGCTTTCTTT	CASSLAAQVTMNTEAFF
.	TRBJ2-1	.	TRBV3-1/TRBV3-2	TGTGCCAGCAGCCAAGCGAGAGGTTCCTACAATGAGCAGTTCTTC	CASSQARGSYNEQFF
.	TRBJ2-6	.	TRBV7-3	TGTGCCAGCAGCTCGGGGGGCGCTGGGGCCAACGTCCTGACTTTC	CASSSGGAGANVLTF
TRBD1	TRBJ1-2	.	TRBV20-1	TGCAGTGGGGACAGAGGATATGGCTACACCTTC	CSGDRGYGYTF
.	TRBJ2-2	.	TRBV5-4	TGTGCCAGCAGCTCTCCTACGTCTAACAGGGCCACCGGGGAGCTGTTTTTT	CASSSPTSNRATGELFF
TRBD2	TRBJ2-1	.	TRBV28	TGTGCCAGCATCCTAAGCGGGGCTGACAATGAGCAGTTCTTC	CASILSGADNEQFF
.	TRBJ2-3	.	TRBV6-1	TGTGCCAGCAGTGAAGACCCGGGGATGACAGATACGCAGTATTTT	CASSEDPGMTDTQYF
TRBD2	TRBJ2-7	.	TRBV9	TGTGCCAGCAGCGTAGGGGCTAGCGGGTACGAGCAGTACTTC	CASSVGASGYEQYF
.	TRBJ2-5	.	TRBV6-5	TGTGCCAGCACAGGACAGAACCAAGAGACCCAGTACTTC	CASTGQNQETQYF
.	TRBJ2-7	.	TRBV7-2	TGTGCCAGCAGCGTCCAGGTTTCCGAGCAGTACTTC	CASSVQVSEQYF
TRBD1	TRBJ1-4	.	TRBV19	TGTGCCAGTAGCAACCGACAGGGCGGTGAAAAACTGTTTTTT	CASSNRQGGEKLFF
TRBD2	TRBJ2-3	.	TRBV4-1	TGCGCCAGCAGCCAAGCCATTGTTGGCGGGGGGGCCGAGGATACGCAGTATTTT	CASSQAIVGGGAEDTQYF
.	TRBJ2-1	.	TRBV11-2	TGTGCCAGCAGCCAAGGCGCGGGAAGGAGCTCCTACAATGAGCAGTTCTTC	CASSQGAGRSSYNEQFF
.	TRBJ1-5	.	TRBV4-2	TGTGCCAGCAGCCAGGACAACACAGGGAGGGGGAATCAGCCCCAGCATTTT	CASSQDNTGRGNQPQHF
TRBD1	TRBJ2-2	.	TRBV7-9	TGTGCCAGCAGGCCGGGACAGGTCACCTCAGGGGGGGAGCTGTTTTTT	CASRPGQVTSGGELFF
TRBD1	TRBJ1-4	.	TRBV6-5	TGTGCCAGCAGACCTACAGGGGCCTCTAATGAAAAACTGTTTTTT	CASRPTGASNEKLFF
TRBD2	TRBJ2-2	.	TRBV7-9	TGTGCCAGCAGCTCCGGGCGGGGGACCACCGGGGAGCTGTTTTTT	CASSSGRGTTGELFF